The 32 T cell receptor beta chains below were found in one sample sequenced in a study of blood T cell repertoires in COVID-19. Sequencing used immunoSEQ multiplex PCR; TCRdb keeps in-frame clones, though not all of them. In the table there are 61,000 or so clones, approximately 80% of which are singletons. The sequencing input was peripheral blood. These TCRs come from a woman in her 70s with acute or convalescent COVID-19.

The chain combines TRBV28 with TRBJ2-7, with TRBD2 identical over 9 bases. With 4 bases clipped from V and 3 bases from J, the junction kept 22 bases outside the gene matches. The CDR3 spans 20 residues. Per the germline V gene, CDR1 is MDHEN and CDR2 is SYDVKM. CDR3 nucleotides: TGTGCCAGCAGTTCAGACCCCGTGTTGTGGCGCGGGGGGGCTGTCTACGAGCAGTACTTC. Amino acids: CASSSDPVLWRGGAVYEQYF.

V is TRBV19 and J is TRBJ2-3, with 11 positions matching TRBD2. The CDR3 contains 16 residues. The ends lost 6 bases at V and 6 bases at J; junction bases unmatched: 11. Germline CDR1 is LNHDA and CDR2 is SQIVND (reference sequence). The CDR3 loop is CASSSVSGGASDTQYF. The CDR3 nucleotides are TGTGCCAGTAGCTCGGTTAGCGGGGGGGCATCGGATACGCAGTATTTT.

CDR3 bases: TGTGCCAGCAGTTCAGGGTACGAGCAGTACTTC. Amino acid sequence: CASSSGYEQYF. This sequence joins TRBV12-3 or TRBV12-4 and TRBJ2-7; tentatively, D is TRBD1 (5 bases). Trimming shortened V by 4 bases and J by 4 bases, and 5 bases separated the two germline ends. The CDR3 length is 11 residues.

The chain employs TRBV7-2 and TRBJ2-7; 15 nucleotides match TRBD2. Germline V gene sequence: CDR1 SGHTA, CDR2 FQGNSA. With V trimmed by 0 bases and J by 2 bases, 5 bases remained unmatched. CDR3 length: 18 residues. As DNA, the CDR3 is TGTGCCAGCAGCTTAGCACGGACTAGCGGGGGGGCTACCTACGAGCAGTACTTC. Translating gives CASSLARTSGGATYEQYF.

The chain uses TRBV9 and TRBJ2-3; a possible D gene is TRBD2 (6 bases). Trimming took 4 bases from V and 6 from J, leaving 21 bases between them. CDR3 size: 16 residues. CDR1 is SGDLS, CDR2 YYNGEE, per germline. This CDR3 is CASSPGAWAGRDTQYF. In DNA form, the CDR3 reads TGTGCCAGCAGCCCCGGGGCATGGGCGGGAAGGGATACGCAGTATTTT.

The rearrangement uses TRBV5-1 and TRBJ1-4; TRBD1 is a possible D gene (6 bases). Germline lookup yields CDR1 SGHRS and CDR2 YFSETQ. The CDR3 sequence is 15 residues long. V lost 2 bases, J lost 6 bases, and 14 bases lay in between. The CDR3 coding sequence is TGCGCCAGCAGCTTTGCTGGACAGAGCTATGAAAAACTGTTTTTT. Translation gives CASSFAGQSYEKLFF.

CDR3 sequence: CATTGGGETQYF. For the CDR3, the DNA is TGTGCCACAACAGGGGGTGGGGAGACCCAGTACTTC. The chain is built from TRBV5-3 and TRBJ2-5; 8 positions match TRBD1. TRBV5-3 is known as an ORF, though its function is uncertain. V was pared by 9 bases and J by 5 bases, with 6 bases of the junction left unmatched. The CDR3 runs to 12 residues.

CDR3 sequence: CATSDPGLREDTQYF. DNA of the CDR3: TGTGCCACCAGTGATCCAGGGCTGCGCGAAGATACGCAGTATTTT. The J gene is TRBJ2-3, the V gene TRBV24-1, with a possible D match to TRBD1 (5 bases). The germline V gene encodes CDR1 KGHDR and CDR2 SFDVKD. CDR3 size: 15 residues. V was cut by 3 bases and J by 5 bases, with 14 bases left in between.

CDR3 amino acids: CSGDRSYNEQFF. CDR3 coding DNA: TGCAGCGGTGACAGGTCTTACAATGAGCAGTTCTTC. The chain is built from TRBV29-1 and TRBJ2-1; D may be TRBD1 (6 bases). Germline V gene data show CDR1 as SQVTM and CDR2 as ANQGSEA. The CDR3 spans 12 residues. The V end was cut by 7 bases, the J end by 4 bases, with 11 bases between.

V gene TRBV27 combines with J gene TRBJ2-7, with 10 bases aligning to TRBD1. CDR1 MNHEY and CDR2 SMNVEV come from the germline V gene (reference sequence). This CDR3 spans 13 amino acids. Trimming removed 6 bases from V and 5 bases from J; junction bases left unmatched: 4. CDR3 region: CASRRQGANEQYF. Written as DNA, the CDR3 is TGTGCCAGCAGACGACAGGGGGCCAACGAGCAGTACTTC.

The gene calls are TRBV6-6 and TRBJ2-3, with D perhaps TRBD2 (6 bases). The V gene lost 2 bases and the J gene lost 2 bases, with 11 bases spanning the gap. This CDR3 region has 15 residues. Germline CDR1 reads MNHNY; CDR2 reads SVGAGI (reference sequence). The CDR3 sequence: CASSYGGFPTDTQYF. The DNA for the CDR3 is TGTGCCAGCAGTTACGGAGGGTTCCCCACAGATACGCAGTATTTT.

The CDR3 nucleotides read TGTGCCAGCAGTTACTCGAGGGGGGGCCTTTACAATGAGCAGTTCTTC. It is translated as CASSYSRGGLYNEQFF. The rearrangement links TRBV6-2 or TRBV6-3 to TRBJ2-1, with D maybe TRBD2 (7 bases). The CDR3 length is 16 residues. Trimming stripped 0 bases from V and 4 bases from J, with 13 bases between. Germline V gives CDR1 MNHEY, CDR2 SVGEGT.

The rearrangement links TRBV7-2 to TRBJ2-2, with 10 bases identical to TRBD2. From germline, CDR1 is SGHTA and CDR2 FQGNSA. J lost 7 bases, V lost 7 bases, and 15 bases had no gene match. This CDR3 region has 17 residues. The CDR3 spells CASTRRSSGGVIGELFF. In DNA form, the CDR3 reads TGTGCCAGCACCCGACGGTCCAGCGGGGGGGTAATCGGGGAGCTGTTTTTT.

This chain connects TRBV19 to TRBJ1-2; D unclear. In germline, CDR1 is LNHDA, CDR2 SQIVND (reference sequence). The CDR3 is 13 amino acids. V gave up 3 bases and J gave up 4 bases, with 9 bases separating them. The CDR3 nucleotides are TGTGCCAGTAGTATCTCGGGGAGCTATGGCTACACCTTC. Protein product: CASSISGSYGYTF.

This chain uses TRBV7-2 with TRBJ2-6; D might be TRBD2 (6 bases). V lost 5 bases and J lost 4, with 12 bases in between. Per the germline V gene, CDR1 is SGHTA and CDR2 is FQGNSA. The CDR3 is made up of 15 amino acids. The DNA for the CDR3 is TGTGCCAGCAGCCCCCGGGGGTACGGGGCCAACGTCCTGACTTTC. Its protein is CASSPRGYGANVLTF.

The chain recombines TRBV4-2 with TRBJ2-7; 11 nucleotides match TRBD2. CDR1 is LGHNA, CDR2 YNFKEQ, per germline. This CDR3 has 16 amino acids. V was pared by 0 bases and J by 4 bases, with 5 bases of the junction left unmatched. The CDR3 loop is CASSQDPTSGVYEQYF. As DNA, the CDR3 is TGTGCCAGCAGCCAAGATCCGACTAGCGGGGTTTACGAGCAGTACTTC.

This clone was observed a handful of times. The rearrangement links TRBV24-1 to TRBJ2-3; perhaps TRBD1 as D (6 bases). Germline CDR1 and CDR2: KGHDR and SFDVKD. Trimming took off 9 bases at V and 6 bases at J, with 12 bases between the two ends. This CDR3 spans 12 amino acids. The CDR3 reads CATGDIGDTQYF. CDR3 nucleotides: TGTGCCACCGGGGACATCGGGGATACGCAGTATTTT.

On this clone: A junction boundary mismatches the germline segment, possibly from a read error. The rearrangement links TRBV7-9 to TRBJ1-2; 12 positions agree with TRBD1. The CDR3 covers 17 residues. Germline V CDR1 and CDR2: SEHNR, FQNEAQ (reference sequence). Here the CDR3 DNA reads TGTGCCAGCAGCCTAGCTCGGGACAGGGGGCCTCTTTATGGCTACACCTTC. Protein product: CASSLARDRGPLYGYTF.

The rearrangement links TRBV6-1 to TRBJ2-5, with D possibly matching TRBD2 (5 bases). V dropped 2 bases and J dropped 5 bases, with 9 bases sitting between them. The CDR3 length is 13 residues. Germline loops: CDR1 MNHNS, CDR2 SASEGT. The CDR3 loop is CASSEPGLETQYF. The DNA of the CDR3 is TGTGCCAGCAGTGAACCGGGGTTGGAGACCCAGTACTTC.

The V gene is TRBV6-2 or TRBV6-3, the J gene TRBJ1-1; D might be TRBD1 (5 bases). Germline V gene lookup returns CDR1 MNHEY and CDR2 SVGEGT. The CDR3 runs to 14 residues. The V end lost 4 bases, the J end lost 7 bases, and 16 bases lay between the germline ends. The CDR3 region has the DNA TGTGCCAGCAGTTTCCATTCGGGGGGTGGTGAAGCTTTCTTT. Translated: CASSFHSGGGEAFF.

The rearrangement links TRBV11-1 to TRBJ2-4; possibly TRBD1 for D (5 bases). CDR1 SGHAT and CDR2 FQDESV come from the germline V gene (reference sequence). The CDR3 runs 14 residues. V lost 1 base, J lost 1 base, and 5 bases lay in between. The chain's CDR3 is CASSLGGAKNIQYF. The DNA for the CDR3 is TGTGCCAGCAGCTTAGGGGGCGCCAAAAACATTCAGTACTTC.

The chain recombines TRBV7-9 with TRBJ2-3, with 8 bases matching TRBD2. The V gene's germline CDR1 is SEHNR and CDR2 FQNEAQ (reference sequence). V was pared by 4 bases and J by 3 bases, with 9 bases of the junction left unmatched. The CDR3 covers 16 residues. The CDR3 loop is CASSSVAGRRTDTQYF. CDR3 nucleotide sequence: TGTGCCAGCAGCTCCGTAGCGGGGCGAAGAACAGATACGCAGTATTTT. Together with reference TRBV7-9 and TRBJ2-3, the CDR3 gives the full variable domain: DTGVSQNPRHKITKRGQNVTFRCDPISEHNRLYWYRQTLGQGPEFLTYFQNEAQLEKSRLLSDRFSAERPKGSFSTLEIQRTEQGDSAMYLCASSSVAGRRTDTQYFGPGTRLTVL.

This chain links TRBV6-5 with TRBJ1-4; maybe TRBD1 (5 bases). Germline V gene data show CDR1 as MNHEY and CDR2 as SVGAGI. Trimming left V 6 bases short and J 6 bases short, with 17 bases between. The CDR3 contains 15 residues. The CDR3 spells CASRAVRSGHEKLFF. The CDR3 bases are TGTGCCAGCAGAGCAGTGCGTTCAGGGCATGAAAAACTGTTTTTT.

This chain joins TRBV5-5 and TRBJ2-5; tentatively, D is TRBD2 (5 bases). CDR1 is SGHKS, CDR2 YYEKEE, per germline (reference sequence). The length of the CDR3 is 11 residues. The germline V and J ends were trimmed by 4 bases and 7 bases, with 8 bases remaining between them. DNA of the CDR3: TGTGCCAGCAGCCCACGGGGGACCCAGTACTTC. It codes for CASSPRGTQYF.

The chain combines TRBV6-6 with TRBJ2-2; D gene uncertain. CDR1 MNHNY and CDR2 SVGAGI come from the germline V gene (reference sequence). This CDR3 has 14 residues. Trimming pared 6 bases from V and 6 bases from J, leaving 14 bases between. The CDR3 loop is CASSHEAASGELFF. In DNA, the CDR3 is TGTGCCAGCAGCCATGAGGCGGCTTCCGGGGAGCTGTTTTTT.

V and J are TRBV18 and TRBJ1-2; TRBD1 aligns across 9 bases. Germline CDR1 reads KGHSH; CDR2 reads LQKENI. This CDR3 region has 12 residues. J lost 8 bases, V lost 4 bases, and 2 bases had no gene match. The CDR3 DNA reads TGTGCCAGCTCACAGGACAGGGGCGGCTACACCTTC. Encoded protein: CASSQDRGGYTF.

The chain employs TRBV4-2 and TRBJ2-7; D perhaps matches TRBD2 (6 bases). Germline V gene data show CDR1 as LGHNA and CDR2 as YNFKEQ. The CDR3 covers 14 residues. Trimming stripped 4 bases from V and 4 bases from J, with 14 bases between. CDR3 DNA sequence: TGTGCCAGCAGCCCCTGGGACGGAGGGTACGAGCAGTACTTC. It specifies CASSPWDGGYEQYF.

This chain links TRBV6-1 with TRBJ1-3; a possible D gene is TRBD1 (6 bases). Trimming left V 2 bases short and J 3 bases short, with 20 bases between. In germline, CDR1 is MNHNS, CDR2 SASEGT. The CDR3 contains 18 residues. CDR3 loop: CASSEKFIGGLGGNTIYF. The CDR3 bases are TGTGCCAGCAGTGAAAAGTTCATCGGGGGGCTGGGTGGAAACACCATATATTTT.

This rearrangement joins TRBV7-9 to TRBJ2-5, with TRBD1 matching over 8 bases. With V trimmed by 1 base and J by 2 bases, 9 bases remained unmatched. Germline V gene sequence: CDR1 SEHNR, CDR2 FQNEAQ (reference sequence). This CDR3 is 17 amino acids long. CDR3 in amino acids: CASSLGQGASRQETQYF. In nucleotides, the CDR3 is TGTGCCAGCAGCTTAGGTCAGGGGGCTAGCCGACAAGAGACCCAGTACTTC.

This clone appeared once. This chain joins TRBV18 and TRBJ2-2, with 10 positions matching TRBD1. V lost 5 bases to trimming and J lost 3 bases; unmatched junction nucleotides: 3. Germline-derived CDR1 and CDR2 are KGHSH and LQKENI. The CDR3 has 15 amino acids. In DNA, the CDR3 is TGTGCCAGCTCAACGGACAGGGGGTACACCGGGGAGCTGTTTTTT. This gives the protein CASSTDRGYTGELFF.

V is TRBV19 and J is TRBJ1-2; the D is unclear. Germline CDR1 reads LNHDA; CDR2 reads SQIVND (reference sequence). This CDR3 is built from 14 residues. Trimming removed 4 bases at V and 8 bases at J, with 17 bases between. The CDR3 loop reads CASSSRGGPKGYTF. CDR3 nucleotide sequence: TGTGCCAGTAGTAGCCGTGGAGGCCCGAAGGGCTACACCTTC.

This chain connects TRBV10-1 to TRBJ1-5; 9 bases are shared with TRBD1. The J segment lost 0 bases and the V segment lost 6 bases, leaving 3 bases of the junction unmatched. Looked up from germline, CDR1 is WNHNN and CDR2 is SYGVQD (reference sequence). This CDR3 comprises 15 residues. CDR3 bases: TGCGCCAGCAGGGCGACAGGGGGTAGCAATCAGCCCCAGCATTTT. It codes for CASRATGGSNQPQHF.